This TCR beta chain was recovered during a study of CD8 T cells in Susac syndrome. Reverse transcription of about 0.45 to 1 ug RNA was carried out with random hexamers. Coverage of TCR beta CDR3 amplification by immunoSEQ multiplex PCR extended to 54 Vbeta and 13 Jbeta. MiXCR was run by TCRdb on the immunoSEQ multiplex PCR reads, yielding one entry per CDR3 protein. The data hold about 180,000 distinct CDR3 sequences, with about 96% observed a single time. V lost 6 bases and J 2 bases, leaving 17 bases between the germline ends. Germline V lookup: CDR1 DFQATT, CDR2 SNEGSKA (reference sequence). This CDR3 is built from 14 residues.

Source material: CD4+ T cells from PBMCs. The rearrangement joins TRBV20-1 to TRBJ2-7, with D possibly being TRBD2 (6 bases). The sequence was collected from a human donor with Susac syndrome. The DNA for the CDR3 is TGCAGTGCCCCGGGGAGGTTGCCTCCCTACGAGCAGTACTTC. Protein product: CSAPGRLPPYEQYF.